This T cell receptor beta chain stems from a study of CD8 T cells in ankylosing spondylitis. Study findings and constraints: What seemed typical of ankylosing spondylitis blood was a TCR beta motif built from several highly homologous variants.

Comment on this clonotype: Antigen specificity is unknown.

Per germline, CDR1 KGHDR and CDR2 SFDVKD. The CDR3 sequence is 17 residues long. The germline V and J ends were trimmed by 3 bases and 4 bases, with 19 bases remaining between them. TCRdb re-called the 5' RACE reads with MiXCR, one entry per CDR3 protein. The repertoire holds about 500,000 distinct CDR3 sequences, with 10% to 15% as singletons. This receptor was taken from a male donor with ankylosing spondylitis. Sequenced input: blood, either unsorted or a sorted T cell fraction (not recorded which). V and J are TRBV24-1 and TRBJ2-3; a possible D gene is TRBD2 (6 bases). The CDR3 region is CATSDINSGEVADTQYF. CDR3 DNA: TGTGCCACCAGTGATATCAACTCGGGGGAAGTGGCAGATACGCAGTATTTT.